This is a list of T cell receptor beta chains from one sample in a study of T cell repertoires in aging, cancer and after chemotherapy. TCRdb recomputed calls from the multiplex PCR reads with MiXCR, one row per CDR3 protein. The sample consists of 1,500 to 2,000 distinct CDR3 sequences, roughly 25% of them appearing once. Sample: blood. Receptors originate from a human donor with a solid tumor. The CDR3 runs from the conserved cysteine through the conserved F or W. The order of the fields is CDR3 length, clone size, V gene, D gene, J gene, CDR3 protein, CDR3 DNA. D genes are given only for firm matches. The size field is filled for only some rows; it gives once, few, many or a size class.

>13|medium-sized|TRBV27|-|TRBJ2-1
CASSLSGHNEQFF
TGTGCCAGCAGTTTATCCGGGCACAATGAGCAGTTCTTC
>14|once|TRBV18|-|TRBJ2-5
CASSRGTRGETQYF
TGTGCCAGCTCGCGCGGCACGAGAGGAGAGACCCAGTACTTC
>13|-|TRBV28|TRBD2|TRBJ2-1
CATQVSGSDEQFF
TGTGCCACCCAGGTTAGCGGGAGCGATGAGCAGTTCTTC
>14|-|TRBV15|TRBD2|TRBJ2-7
CATSRVSGSGEQYF
TGTGCCACCAGCAGAGTAAGCGGGAGCGGGGAGCAGTACTTC
>15|large|TRBV19|-|TRBJ2-3
CASSAGVASTDTQYF
TGTGCCAGTAGTGCCGGCGTCGCTAGCACAGATACGCAGTATTTT
>15|-|TRBV6-6|TRBD1|TRBJ1-1
CASSHSGQGNTEAFF
TGTGCCAGCAGTCATTCGGGACAGGGGAACACTGAAGCTTTCTTT
>12|few|TRBV2|-|TRBJ2-7
CASSEGFHEQYF
TGTGCCAGCAGTGAGGGGTTTCACGAGCAGTACTTC
>12|-|TRBV2|-|TRBJ1-1
CASSQGNTEAFF
TGTGCCAGCAGCCAGGGGAACACTGAAGCTTTCTTT
>14|large|TRBV19|-|TRBJ1-6
CATAGPYSASPLHF
TGTGCCACCGCAGGGCCGTATAGTGCTTCACCCCTCCACTTT
>12|large|TRBV29-1|-|TRBJ1-2
CSVETASDGYTF
TGCAGCGTTGAAACAGCGTCCGATGGCTACACCTTC
>13|-|TRBV5-5|-|TRBJ1-1
CASSLGVGTEAFF
TGTGCCAGCAGCCTAGGGGTAGGCACTGAAGCTTTCTTT
>18|medium-sized|TRBV19|-|TRBJ1-6
CASSLLGIESSYNSPLHF
TGTGCCAGTAGTCTGTTAGGGATCGAGAGCTCCTATAATTCACCCCTCCACTTT
>12|medium-sized|TRBV10-3|-|TRBJ1-6
CAISEYSSDLHF
TGTGCCATCAGTGAATATAGTTCTGACCTCCACTTT
>14|medium-sized|TRBV20-1|-|TRBJ1-2
CSVGGTREQDGYTF
TGCAGTGTAGGGGGGACACGGGAACAGGATGGCTACACCTTC
>17|-|TRBV5-4|-|TRBJ2-5
CASSVLGAGKDQETQYF
TGTGCCAGCAGCGTTTTAGGTGCAGGGAAAGACCAAGAGACCCAGTACTTC
>16|medium-sized|TRBV7-2|-|TRBJ2-3
CASSQGPSSSADTQYF
TGTGCCAGCAGCCAAGGGCCTTCCTCTTCCGCAGATACGCAGTATTTT
>15|few|TRBV6-1|TRBD1|TRBJ1-2
CASSVDRAFNYGYTF
TGTGCCAGCAGTGTAGACAGGGCCTTCAACTATGGCTACACCTTC
>16|-|TRBV27|-|TRBJ2-1
CDSSLRGQSSYNEQFF
TGTGACAGCAGTTTACGAGGTCAGAGCTCCTACAATGAGCAGTTCTTC
>18|-|TRBV14|-|TRBJ2-5
CASSQDFWGGQAGETQYF
TGTGCCAGCAGCCAAGATTTTTGGGGGGGACAGGCTGGAGAGACCCAGTACTTC
>12|-|TRBV2|-|TRBJ1-4
CASNRGQEKLFF
TGTGCCAGCAACCGAGGGCAGGAAAAACTGTTTTTT
>18|few|TRBV30|TRBD2|TRBJ2-3
CAWSGGLAGGLSTDTQYF
TGTGCCTGGAGTGGGGGACTAGCGGGGGGCTTAAGCACAGATACGCAGTATTTT
>13|-|TRBV12-3/TRBV12-4|-|TRBJ1-6
CASSPASVSPLHF
TGTGCCAGCAGCCCTGCCTCAGTGTCACCCCTCCACTTT
>18|-|TRBV12-3/TRBV12-4|-|TRBJ2-6
CASSFTPGGSSGANVLTF
TGTGCCAGCAGTTTCACTCCAGGGGGGAGCTCTGGGGCCAACGTCCTGACTTTC
>15|-|TRBV20-1|-|TRBJ1-5
CSASWGARSNQPQHF
TGCAGTGCTAGTTGGGGGGCGCGTAGCAATCAGCCCCAGCATTTT
>13|few|TRBV14|TRBD1|TRBJ1-2
CASSLGQGRGYTF
TGTGCCAGCAGCCTGGGACAGGGAAGAGGCTACACCTTC
>17|-|TRBV7-3|-|TRBJ2-6
CAISALTGRQGANVLTF
TGTGCCATCAGCGCCTTAACAGGGAGGCAGGGGGCCAACGTCCTGACTTTC
>14|-|TRBV5-4|-|TRBJ1-2
CASSSGGRNYGYTF
TGTGCCAGCAGCTCAGGAGGACGGAACTATGGCTACACCTTC
>13|-|TRBV7-2|-|TRBJ1-5
CASSLDANQPQHF
TGTGCCAGCAGCTTAGATGCCAATCAGCCCCAGCATTTT
>13|few|TRBV11-2|-|TRBJ1-2
CASSFQGDYGYTF
TGTGCCAGCAGCTTCCAGGGAGACTATGGCTACACCTTC
>14|few|TRBV18|TRBD1|TRBJ1-1
CASSQGQGNTEAFF
TGTGCCAGCTCACAGGGACAGGGTAACACTGAAGCTTTCTTT
>16|-|TRBV4-2|-|TRBJ2-7
CASSRSGGAVAYEQYF
TGTGCCAGCAGCCGAAGTGGGGGGGCCGTGGCATACGAGCAGTACTTC
>14|few|TRBV20-1|-|TRBJ1-1
CSASYSRANTEAFF
TGCAGTGCCAGCTACAGCCGGGCGAACACTGAAGCTTTCTTT
>15|large|TRBV6-5|-|TRBJ2-3
CASSSDGSSTDTQYF
TGTGCCAGCAGCTCCGACGGATCTAGCACAGATACGCAGTATTTT
>15|-|TRBV4-1|-|TRBJ2-7
CASSLGTVQSYEQYF
TGCGCCAGCAGCCTAGGGACCGTACAATCCTACGAGCAGTACTTC
>15|medium-sized|TRBV7-2|-|TRBJ1-2
CASSRQGSLDYGYTF
TGTGCCAGCAGCCGGCAGGGCAGCCTCGACTATGGCTACACCTTC
>14|-|TRBV18|-|TRBJ2-7
CASSPGQAALEQYF
TGTGCCAGCTCACCAGGGCAGGCTGCCCTAGAGCAGTACTTC
>13|-|TRBV20-1|TRBD1|TRBJ1-2
CSARGDREHGYTF
TGCAGTGCTAGAGGGGACAGGGAGCATGGCTACACCTTC
>12|few|TRBV20-1|-|TRBJ1-3
CSAIIRSDAIYF
TGCAGTGCTATAATCAGGTCCGACGCCATATATTTT
>14|few|TRBV6-2/TRBV6-3|-|TRBJ1-5
CASSYLQWGQPQHF
TGTGCCAGCAGTTACCTGCAGTGGGGTCAGCCCCAGCATTTT
>14|medium-sized|TRBV6-6|-|TRBJ1-6
CATLRTDGGSPLHF
TGTGCCACACTCAGGACCGACGGGGGTTCACCCCTCCACTTT
>14|-|TRBV11-2|-|TRBJ1-1
CASSLARSTPGAFF
TGTGCCAGCAGCTTAGCCAGGAGCACCCCCGGGGCTTTCTTT
>15|medium-sized|TRBV6-5|-|TRBJ1-1
CASSLDGGRYTEAFF
TGTGCCAGCAGTTTAGACGGAGGACGCTACACTGAAGCTTTCTTT
>14|large|TRBV29-1|TRBD1|TRBJ1-2
CSVDSQGANYGYTF
TGCAGCGTTGACTCACAGGGGGCTAACTATGGCTACACCTTC
>14|few|TRBV29-1|-|TRBJ2-5
CSVDLGLPPETQYF
TGCAGCGTTGACCTGGGACTGCCCCCGGAGACCCAGTACTTC
>20|-|TRBV30|TRBD1|TRBJ2-6
CAWSVGDSLGKSSGANVLTF
TGTGCCTGGAGTGTTGGGGACAGTTTGGGTAAAAGCTCTGGGGCCAACGTCCTGACTTTC
>15|-|TRBV11-2|-|TRBJ2-1
CASSSTLSSYNEQFF
TGTGCCAGCAGCTCTACCCTCAGCTCCTACAATGAGCAGTTCTTC
>13|medium-sized|TRBV20-1|TRBD1|TRBJ1-5
CSAIGTADQPQHF
TGCAGTGCTATCGGGACAGCTGATCAGCCCCAGCATTTT
>14|-|TRBV30|-|TRBJ2-2
CAWSRMGLTGELFF
TGTGCCTGGAGTAGGATGGGGCTCACCGGGGAGCTGTTTTTT
>16|medium-sized|TRBV6-5|TRBD1|TRBJ2-3
CASSSHPGGEGDTQYF
TGTGCCAGCAGTTCACACCCAGGGGGCGAGGGAGATACGCAGTATTTT
>15|medium-sized|TRBV7-9|-|TRBJ2-7
CASSVPGTEAYEQYF
TGTGCCAGCAGCGTCCCCGGGACGGAAGCCTACGAGCAGTACTTC
>15|-|TRBV10-3|TRBD1|TRBJ2-2
CAISTQGSNTGELFF
TGTGCCATCAGCACACAGGGGTCGAACACCGGGGAGCTGTTTTTT
>14|-|TRBV7-9|-|TRBJ2-2
CASSLTGVAGELFF
TGTGCCAGCAGCTTAACAGGAGTGGCCGGGGAGCTGTTTTTT
>12|few|TRBV20-1|-|TRBJ1-5
CSASAVGQPQHF
TGCAGTGCTAGTGCAGTAGGCCAGCCCCAGCATTTT
>13|large|TRBV29-1|-|TRBJ1-2
CSVDTGLNYGYTF
TGCAGCGTTGATACAGGGCTAAACTATGGCTACACCTTC
>17|few|TRBV7-3|-|TRBJ2-6
CASSALTGRQGANVLTF
TGTGCCAGCAGCGCCTTAACAGGGAGGCAGGGGGCCAACGTCCTGACTTTC
>19|-|TRBV18|-|TRBJ1-3
CASSPWGQNEGFSGNTIYF
TGTGCCAGCTCACCCTGGGGTCAGAACGAAGGATTTTCTGGAAACACCATATATTTT
>15|-|TRBV29-1|TRBD1|TRBJ2-7
CSVAQGAGGRNEQYF
TGCAGCGTTGCCCAGGGGGCCGGCGGGCGCAACGAGCAGTACTTC
>16|-|TRBV7-9|-|TRBJ2-3
CASSQWHGVSTDTQYF
TGTGCCAGCAGCCAATGGCACGGGGTTAGCACAGATACGCAGTATTTT
>15|few|TRBV7-9|-|TRBJ1-5
CASSSRDVSNQPQHF
TGTGCCAGCAGCTCGCGGGACGTATCCAATCAGCCCCAGCATTTT